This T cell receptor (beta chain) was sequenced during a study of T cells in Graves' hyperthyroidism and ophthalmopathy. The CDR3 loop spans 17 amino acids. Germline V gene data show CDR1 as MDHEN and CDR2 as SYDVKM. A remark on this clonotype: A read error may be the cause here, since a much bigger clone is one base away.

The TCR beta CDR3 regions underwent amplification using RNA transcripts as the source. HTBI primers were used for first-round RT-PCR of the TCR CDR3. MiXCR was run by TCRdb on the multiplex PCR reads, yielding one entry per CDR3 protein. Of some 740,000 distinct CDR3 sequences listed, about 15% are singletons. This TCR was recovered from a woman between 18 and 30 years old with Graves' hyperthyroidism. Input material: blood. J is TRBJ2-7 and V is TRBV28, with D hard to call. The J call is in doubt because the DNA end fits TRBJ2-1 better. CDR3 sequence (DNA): TGTGCCAGCAGCTTCCTCGACCTGGGCTCAATCTCCTACGAGCAGTTCTTC. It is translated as CASSFLDLGSISYEQFF.